This T cell receptor (beta chain) was found in a study of blood T cell repertoires in COVID-19. Germline V gene data show CDR1 as MDHEN and CDR2 as SYDVKM. The CDR3 has 17 residues. V shed 3 bases and J 0 bases; nucleotides not matched to a gene: 7. The assay was immunoSEQ multiplex PCR, and TCRdb's table has in-frame clones only and misses some. Of approximately 190,000 clones listed, about nine tenths were seen once; the top ten hold around 2.3%. This chain links TRBV28 with TRBJ2-2; 7 bases align to TRBD2. Specimen: peripheral blood. The source is a man aged 65 to 85 with active or convalescent COVID-19. CDR3 in amino acids: CASSFNGGRSNTGELFF. The CDR3 region has the DNA TGTGCCAGCAGTTTCAATGGCGGGAGATCGAACACCGGGGAGCTGTTTTTT.